The following is a T cell receptor (beta chain) sequence with its context. The antigen remains undetermined. Sequencing was performed with immunoSEQ multiplex PCR; in TCRdb, only in-frame clones are kept and a portion is missing. The table shows about 52,000 clones, with around 93% occurring only once. Germline V gene sequence: CDR1 LNHDA, CDR2 SQIVND (reference sequence). Trimming took off 6 bases at V and 0 bases at J, with 12 bases between the two ends. This CDR3 spans 15 amino acids. This record comes from a study of OX40 agonist ivuxolimab in advanced cancers. Study-level points and caveats: Some of the nonresponding patients also showed low levels of normalized T-cell clonal expansion.

The gene calls are TRBV19 and TRBJ2-1; no clear D gene. The input for sequencing was CD4+ or CD8+ T cells sorted from blood, taken in a trial of the OX40 agonist ivuxolimab. The TCR was taken from an adult with an advanced solid tumor such as melanoma, head and neck, liver or kidney cancer. For the CDR3, the DNA is TGTGCCAGTAGCAGACAACCTAGCTCCTACAATGAGCAGTTCTTC. As protein: CASSRQPSSYNEQFF.